The 10 T cell receptor beta chains below come from one sample, sequenced in a study of T cells in women clearing cervical HPV infection. The protocol was immunoSEQ multiplex PCR, while the TCRdb copy is restricted to in-frame clones and leaves out a portion. The table gives 39,000 or so clones; the top ten clones make up approximately 6.4% of it. The material sequenced was blood buffy coat. The source of these receptors is a woman aged 18 to 69 with a cervical HPV16 infection that either progressed to CIN3+ or cleared (not recorded which).

In regard to this clone: The read ends 3 residues before the CDR3 terminus; that terminus is restored from the germline J gene. This rearrangement joins TRBV7-2 to TRBJ1-2, with 9 nucleotides matching TRBD1. CDR3 length: 12 residues. Germline assignment: CDR1 SGHTA and CDR2 FQGNSA. The ends lost 8 bases at V and 7 bases at J; junction bases unmatched: 5. CDR3 in amino acids: CASGTGPLGYTF. The DNA read from the CDR3 is TGTGCCAGCGGGACAGGGCCCCTTGGC.

CDR3 DNA (partial): TGTGCCAGCAGCCCATTACCAGGCGAG. Encoded protein: CASSPLPGE. The entire CDR3 sequence reads CASSPLPGEQYF. This chain joins TRBV7-2 and TRBJ2-7; D remains ambiguous. The CDR3 end falls 3 residues outside the read, so it is completed with the germline J gene. The ends were cut back, 5 bases at V and 6 bases at J, with 11 bases in the middle. CDR1 and CDR2 from the germline V gene are SGHTA and FQGNSA. This CDR3 spans 12 amino acids.

With respect to this clone: The read gets to within 3 residues of the CDR3 end, and the germline J gene fills in the rest. This chain links TRBV2 with TRBJ1-5; maybe TRBD1 (5 bases). CDR1 and CDR2 from the germline V gene are SNHLY and FYNNEI. There are 17 residues in the CDR3. V was cut by 1 base and J by 1 base, with 14 bases left in between. CDR3 bases read: TGTGCCAGCAGTGAAGGCCCAGGGTTAATGAGCAATCAGCCC. Translated: CASSEGPGLMSNQP. The complete CDR3 protein is CASSEGPGLMSNQPQHF.

Regarding this clone: The CDR3 end lies 3 residues beyond the end of the read and is filled in from the germline J gene. The gene calls are TRBV5-1 and TRBJ1-6, with D perhaps matching TRBD1 (6 bases). The CDR3 loop spans 16 amino acids. Trimming left V 3 bases short and J 0 bases short, with 10 bases between. The germline gives CDR1 SGHRS, CDR2 YFSETQ. The CDR3 DNA, read in part, is TGCGCCAGCAGCTCAGGGGTAGGCTCCTATAATTCACCC. It codes for CASSSGVGSYNSP. The entire CDR3 protein is CASSSGVGSYNSPLHF.

Comments on this clone: The missing CDR3 end, 3 residues past where the read stops, is filled in from the germline J gene. This chain connects TRBV12-3 or TRBV12-4 to TRBJ2-1, with D perhaps matching TRBD1 (5 bases). CDR3 length: 15 amino acids. V lost 2 bases and J 1 base, leaving 9 bases between the germline ends. CDR3 sequence: CASSLPQGSYNEQFF. CDR3 DNA, as far as it was read: TGTGCCAGCAGTTTACCCCAGGGATCCTACAATGAG.

CDR3 loop: CASSLGQGRNYGYTF. The covered CDR3 bases are TGTGCCAGTAGTCTCGGACAGGGGAGAAACTATGGC. This sequence joins TRBV19 and TRBJ1-2; 9 bases are shared with TRBD1. Read coverage stops 3 residues before the CDR3 terminus; the germline J gene supplies the remainder. V shed 5 bases and J 2 bases; nucleotides not matched to a gene: 6. Germline loops: CDR1 LNHDA, CDR2 SQIVND (reference sequence). This CDR3 spans 15 amino acids.

Of note for this clone: The sequenced fragment ends 3 residues before the CDR3 boundary, so the rest is inferred from the germline J gene. The J gene is TRBJ2-3, the V gene TRBV5-6, with D possibly being TRBD1 (6 bases). Germline V gene data show CDR1 as SGHDT and CDR2 as YYEEEE. CDR3 length equals 14 residues. This chain's CDR3 is CASSLRTVQETQYF. The CDR3 DNA, read in part, is TGTGCCAGCAGCTTGCGGACAGTCCAAGAGACG.

Remarks on this clone: The read falls 3 residues short of the CDR3 end, and the missing part is taken from the germline J gene. The chain joins TRBV20-1 to TRBJ2-3; D is perhaps TRBD1 (6 bases). The CDR3 covers 13 residues. The germline V gene encodes CDR1 DFQATT and CDR2 SNEGSKA (reference sequence). The V end lost 5 bases, the J end lost 4 bases, and 13 bases lay between the germline ends. CDR3 region: CSASTGSPDTQYF. The part of the CDR3 DNA that was read is TGCAGTGCTTCCACAGGGTCACCAGATACG.

As concerns this clone: The read ends 3 residues early relative to the CDR3; the germline J gene fills the gap. J is TRBJ2-1 and V is TRBV28, with 7 bases matching TRBD2. The V segment lost 7 bases and the J segment 4 bases; nucleotides outside the gene matches: 7. The CDR3 is made up of 14 amino acids. In germline, CDR1 is MDHEN, CDR2 SYDVKM. The chain's CDR3 is CASKTGGSYNEQFF. The covered CDR3 bases are TGTGCCAGCAAAACGGGGGGTTCTTACAATGAG.

Notes on this clone: The read terminates 3 residues before the CDR3 end, so the remaining end is supplied by the germline J gene. The chain combines TRBV20-1 with TRBJ2-3; TRBD2 matches at 8 bases. Germline loops: CDR1 DFQATT, CDR2 SNEGSKA (reference sequence). The CDR3 spans 15 residues. The CDR3 spells CSAREGTRPQETQYF. Incomplete CDR3 DNA: TGCAGTGCTAGAGAAGGGACTAGGCCGCAAGAGACG.